Below, one T cell receptor (beta chain) is given with its context. Per the original methods: Reference gene primer amplification gave nucleated cell count estimates. Here immunoSEQ multiplex PCR was the method, and the copy in TCRdb shows in-frame clones only, minus some. The DNA was the basis for D and trimming; V, J and clone size are from that table. This sample has approximately 210,000 clones, with roughly 85% found just once. These data belong to a study of blood T cell repertoires in COVID-19. Study details: Acute-phase and convalescent COVID-19 samples originated in the United States, Italy and Spain. Sources were T cells, B-cell-depleted T cells, or PBMCs; the material itself was cDNA or gDNA.

V lost 1 base to trimming and J lost 5 bases, with 8 bases between them. Germline CDR1 and CDR2: LGHDT and YNNKEL (reference sequence). The CDR3 spans 13 residues. The rearrangement uses TRBV3-1 (or the pseudogene TRBV3-2) and TRBJ1-1, with a possible D match to TRBD1 (5 bases). The receptor was derived from a woman aged 40-49 years with active or convalescent COVID-19. Sequenced: peripheral blood. The CDR3: CASSQAGWTEAFF. CDR3 in DNA: TGTGCCAGCAGCCAAGCAGGGTGGACTGAAGCTTTCTTT.